Sequencing of this T cell receptor beta chain was carried out in a study of blood T cell repertoires in COVID-19. Study in general: PBMCs, B-cell-depleted T cells, or T cells were the source of the cDNA or gDNA that made up the material.

The repertoire was sequenced with immunoSEQ multiplex PCR; TCRdb's copy has only in-frame clones and lacks some. The sample lists hundreds of thousands of clones, more than 75% occurring once. The specimen sequenced was peripheral blood. This sequence originates from a woman aged 80 or older with COVID-19, enrolled during active disease.

CDR3 region: CASSGLGQALNQPQHF. In DNA form, the CDR3 reads TGTGCCAGTAGTGGTTTGGGACAGGCCCTCAATCAGCCCCAGCATTTT. The rearrangement joins TRBV19 to TRBJ1-5; TRBD1 matches 8 bases. This CDR3 comprises 16 residues. Germline trimming cut 5 bases from V and 3 bases from J; bases unmatched to any gene: 9. Germline-derived CDR1 and CDR2 are LNHDA and SQIVND (reference sequence).